The 25 T cell receptor beta chains below all came from one sample that was sequenced in a study of T cell responses to AZD1222 COVID-19 vaccine. The assay was immunoSEQ multiplex PCR, and TCRdb's table has in-frame clones only and misses some. The sample contains around 90,000 clones, around nine tenths of which appear only once. The sample in question was peripheral blood, obtained on day 0 of AZD1222 vaccination. These receptors all come from an adult in good health.

This chain joins TRBV4-2 and TRBJ1-5, with D perhaps matching TRBD1 (5 bases). Germline assignment: CDR1 LGHNA and CDR2 YNFKEQ. The CDR3 loop spans 15 amino acids. The V gene lost 3 bases and the J gene lost 0 bases, with 9 bases spanning the gap. DNA of the CDR3: TGTGCCAGCAGCCAGACAGATTATAGCAATCAGCCCCAGCATTTT. Encoded protein: CASSQTDYSNQPQHF.

The V call is TRBV6-5, the J call TRBJ1-5; 8 bases map to TRBD1. The CDR3 runs 15 residues. Germline CDR1 and CDR2: MNHEY and SVGAGI. After removal of 6 bases from V and 6 bases from J, the junction contained 10 bases not matched to a gene. The CDR3: CASRFGQGGSQPQHF. In nucleotides, the CDR3 is TGTGCCAGCAGATTCGGACAGGGTGGGAGTCAGCCCCAGCATTTT.

This sequence joins TRBV7-9 and TRBJ1-4; D unresolved. Trimming took off 5 bases at V and 3 bases at J, with 10 bases between the two ends. CDR3 size: 14 residues. Germline V lookup: CDR1 SEHNR, CDR2 FQNEAQ (reference sequence). The CDR3 reads CASSKGKANEKLFF. The CDR3 nucleotides read TGTGCCAGCAGCAAAGGGAAGGCTAATGAAAAACTGTTTTTT.

CDR3 sequence reads: CASSPLGGQPQHF. The CDR3 DNA sequence: TGTGCCAGCAGCCCGCTAGGGGGTCAGCCCCAGCATTTT. The V call is TRBV6-5, the J call TRBJ1-5; D may be TRBD1 (6 bases). Trimming cost V 6 bases and J 6 bases, with 12 bases left between them. This CDR3 has 13 residues. Germline lookup yields CDR1 MNHEY and CDR2 SVGAGI.

This chain joins TRBV27 and TRBJ1-5, with unresolved D. CDR3 size: 12 residues. Trimming shortened V by 5 bases and J by 9 bases, and 11 bases separated the two germline ends. Looked up from germline, CDR1 is MNHEY and CDR2 is SMNVEV (reference sequence). In nucleotides, the CDR3 is TGTGCCAGCAGTCTCCCCCGTGGGCCCCAGCATTTT. This codes for CASSLPRGPQHF.

The chain links TRBV6-5 to TRBJ2-3, with D perhaps matching TRBD2 (6 bases). The ends were cut back, 0 bases at V and 2 bases at J, with 12 bases in the middle. The germline CDR1 and CDR2 sequences are MNHEY and SVGAGI. The CDR3 is made up of 16 amino acids. CDR3 DNA sequence: TGTGCCAGCAGTTACTCGAGGCCTAGCGCCACAGATACGCAGTATTTT. This sequence encodes CASSYSRPSATDTQYF.

The V call is TRBV5-1, the J call TRBJ1-4, with D unclear. Deletions cut 3 bases from V and 7 bases from J, with 16 bases between. The germline gives CDR1 SGHRS, CDR2 YFSETQ. The CDR3 length is 15 residues. For the CDR3, the DNA is TGCGCCAGCAGCTCTTCGGGCCCCTCGGGTGAAAAACTGTTTTTT. Protein: CASSSSGPSGEKLFF.

The chain links TRBV11-2 to TRBJ1-1, with TRBD1 as a possible D gene (5 bases). V was cut by 1 base and J by 4 bases, with 7 bases left in between. Germline CDR1 reads SGHAT; CDR2 reads FQNNGV. The CDR3 is 13 amino acids. CDR3 amino acids: CASSLGQSTEAFF. CDR3 bases: TGTGCCAGCAGCTTAGGACAGTCCACTGAAGCTTTCTTT.

The V call is TRBV11-3, the J call TRBJ2-7; perhaps TRBD1 as D (6 bases). Germline CDR1 and CDR2: SGHNT and YENEEA. CDR3 size: 15 residues. The V and J ends lost 5 bases and 6 bases respectively, with 20 bases between them. The CDR3 DNA reads TGTGCCAGCAGCCCCCGCCACCAACAGGGACGCGAGCAGTACTTC. Residues: CASSPRHQQGREQYF.

The J gene is TRBJ1-2, the V gene TRBV27; no definite D call. Germline CDR1 MNHEY, CDR2 SMNVEV (reference sequence). V shed 4 bases and J shed 6 bases, with 24 bases lying between them. The CDR3 has 17 amino acids. CDR3 loop: CASSSLRPPRKWDGYTF. In DNA, the CDR3 is TGTGCCAGCAGTTCACTTCGCCCACCTCGGAAATGGGATGGCTACACCTTC.

This sequence joins TRBV21-1 and TRBJ2-5; TRBD1, the table's D call, was not compared with the DNA. TRBV21-1 corresponds to a pseudogene. The CDR3 consists of 14 residues. The CDR3 protein is CASILDRDRETQYF. The CDR3 DNA reads TGTGCCAGCATCCTGGACAGGGACAGGGAGACCCAGTACTTC.

This chain connects TRBV9 to TRBJ1-2; the D gene is possibly TRBD1 (5 bases). The CDR3 spans 14 residues. The V end was cut by 1 base, the J end by 4 bases, with 11 bases between. CDR1 is SGDLS and CDR2 is YYNGEE in the germline V gene. The CDR3 region has the DNA TGTGCCAGCAGCGTATACCAGGGTAGCTATGGCTACACCTTC. This gives the protein CASSVYQGSYGYTF.

This clone appeared a few times. This chain links TRBV5-4 with TRBJ1-1; D is undetermined. This CDR3 region has 13 residues. Trimming removed 3 bases from V and 3 bases from J, with 9 bases in between. CDR1 and CDR2 (germline): SGHNT, YYREEE (reference sequence). In DNA form, the CDR3 reads TGTGCCAGCAGCTCTCTCCCAGACACTGAAGCTTTCTTT. Amino acids: CASSSLPDTEAFF.

This rearrangement joins TRBV6-1 to TRBJ2-5; D is ambiguous. Germline V CDR1 and CDR2: MNHNS, SASEGT. The CDR3 runs 14 residues. Trimming removed 1 base at V and 3 bases at J, with 9 bases between. CDR3 loop: CASSEVWAEETQYF. The CDR3, as DNA: TGTGCCAGCAGTGAAGTTTGGGCAGAAGAGACCCAGTACTTC.

This sequence joins TRBV21-1 and TRBJ2-1; the D call TRBD2 from the table was never checked on the DNA. TRBV21-1 is listed as a pseudogene. The length of the CDR3 is 15 residues. CDR3 in DNA: TGTGCCAGCAGCAACCGAGGGACTACCTCAAGAGATGAGTTCTTC. This translates into CASSNRGTTSRDEFF.

The chain carries TRBV3-1 (or the pseudogene TRBV3-2) and TRBJ2-3, with 8 bases lining up with TRBD2. The length of the CDR3 is 12 residues. The germline V gene encodes CDR1 LGHDT and CDR2 YNNKEL (reference sequence). Trimming cost V 1 base and J 9 bases; bases outside gene matches: 0. The CDR3, as DNA: TGTGCCAGCAGCCAAGCTAGCGGGACGCAGTATTTT. This translates into CASSQASGTQYF.

In its sample, this clone was seen a few times. This chain connects TRBV7-2 to TRBJ2-7, with D tentatively TRBD2 (5 bases). The CDR3 runs to 14 residues. Germline values: CDR1 SGHTA, CDR2 FQGNSA. V was trimmed by 5 bases and J by 3 bases, leaving 14 bases between them. CDR3: CASSPAEVDYEQYF. The CDR3 DNA follows: TGTGCCAGCAGCCCGGCGGAGGTAGACTACGAGCAGTACTTC.

The gene calls are TRBV5-8 and TRBJ2-7; no reliable D call. Germline CDR1 SGHTS, CDR2 YDEGEE. The ends were cut back, 4 bases at V and 1 base at J, with 12 bases in the middle. The CDR3 covers 14 residues. Here the CDR3 reads CASSQTRNSYEQYF. Written as DNA, the CDR3 is TGTGCCAGCAGCCAGACGAGAAATTCCTACGAGCAGTACTTC.

The J gene is TRBJ1-5, the V gene TRBV3-1 (or the pseudogene TRBV3-2); 7 bases match TRBD1. The CDR3 is 19 amino acids. The germline V gene has CDR1 LGHDT and CDR2 YNNKEL (reference sequence). V trimming: 4 bases; J trimming: 4 bases; junction bases outside the gene matches: 19. The CDR3 DNA sequence: TGTGCCAGCAGCCCCTACCCTGGTAATAGGACAGGACTAAATCAGCCCCAGCATTTT. It is translated as CASSPYPGNRTGLNQPQHF.

The V call is TRBV5-1, the J call TRBJ1-2; 9 positions agree with TRBD1. This CDR3 spans 14 amino acids. V lost 4 bases and J lost 4; bases outside the gene matches: 5. The germline gives CDR1 SGHRS, CDR2 YFSETQ. The CDR3 DNA reads TGCGCCAGCAGCACGGACAGGGGCCTCTATGGCTACACCTTC. Translation gives CASSTDRGLYGYTF.

The V call is TRBV3-1 (or the pseudogene TRBV3-2), the J call TRBJ1-6, with TRBD1 matching 10 bases. With 5 bases clipped from V and 9 bases from J, the junction kept 4 bases outside the gene matches. The CDR3 contains 14 residues. In germline, CDR1 is LGHDT, CDR2 YNNKEL (reference sequence). The CDR3 spells CASSGGTGASPLHF. CDR3 DNA: TGTGCCAGCAGCGGCGGGACAGGGGCTTCACCCCTCCACTTT.

This clone appeared once. The V and J genes are TRBV19 and TRBJ1-3; 7 bases map to TRBD1. This CDR3 region has 17 residues. The V segment lost 2 bases and the J segment 4 bases; nucleotides outside the gene matches: 11. In germline, CDR1 is LNHDA, CDR2 SQIVND (reference sequence). CDR3 DNA sequence: TGTGCCAGTAGTATAAGGCCCCCGGCCAGGGGGGGAAACACCATATATTTT. Amino acids: CASSIRPPARGGNTIYF. Drawing the rest from reference TRBV19 and TRBJ1-3, the complete variable domain is DGGITQSPKYLFRKEGQNVTLSCEQNLNHDAMYWYRQDPGQGLRLIYYSQIVNDFQKGDIAEGYSVSREKKESFPLTVTSAQKNPTAFYLCASSIRPPARGGNTIYFGEGSWLTVV.

The chain couples TRBV30 to TRBJ1-1; D might be TRBD1 (5 bases). The CDR3 loop spans 10 amino acids. Germline V CDR1 and CDR2: GTSNPN, SVGIG (reference sequence). V shed 4 bases and J shed 7 bases, with 7 bases lying between them. The CDR3 DNA reads TGTGCCTGGAAACAGGTTGAAGCTTTCTTT. As protein: CAWKQVEAFF.

The rearrangement joins TRBV27 to TRBJ2-1; D possibly uses TRBD1 or TRBD2 (5 bases each). The germline V gene encodes CDR1 MNHEY and CDR2 SMNVEV (reference sequence). CDR3 size: 15 residues. Between the trimmed V and J ends, which lost 4 bases and 6 bases, there was a span of 16 bases. This chain's CDR3 is CASSSPGPSSNEQFF. CDR3 DNA: TGTGCCAGCAGTTCCCCGGGACCCTCCAGCAATGAGCAGTTCTTC.

The DNA of the CDR3 is TGCGCCAGCAGTCGCCTCTACACAGATACGCAGTATTTT. Its translation is CASSRLYTDTQYF. The gene calls are TRBV4-1 and TRBJ2-3; D not resolved. The CDR3 totals 13 residues. Germline-derived CDR1 and CDR2 are MGHRA and YSYEKL. V was shortened by 6 bases and J by 2 bases, with 9 bases between the two germline ends.